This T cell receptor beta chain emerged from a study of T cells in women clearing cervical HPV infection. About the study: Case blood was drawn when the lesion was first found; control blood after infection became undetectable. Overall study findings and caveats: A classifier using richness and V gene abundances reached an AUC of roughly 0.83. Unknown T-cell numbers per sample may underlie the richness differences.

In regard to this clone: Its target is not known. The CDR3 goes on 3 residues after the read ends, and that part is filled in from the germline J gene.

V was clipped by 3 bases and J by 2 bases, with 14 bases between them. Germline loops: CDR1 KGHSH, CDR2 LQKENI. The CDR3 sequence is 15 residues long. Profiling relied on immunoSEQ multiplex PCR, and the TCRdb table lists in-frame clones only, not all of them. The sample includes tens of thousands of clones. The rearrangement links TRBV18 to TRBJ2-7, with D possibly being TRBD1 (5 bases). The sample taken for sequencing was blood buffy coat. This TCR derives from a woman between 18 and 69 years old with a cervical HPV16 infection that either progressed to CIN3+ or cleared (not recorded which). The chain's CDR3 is CASSPRGSWAYEQYF. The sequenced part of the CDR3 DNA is TGTGCCAGCTCACCTAGGGGTTCTTGGGCCTACGAG.